This T cell receptor (beta chain) was retrieved from a study of blood T cell repertoires in COVID-19. This clone was found a few times. Trimming shortened V by 4 bases and J by 0 bases, and 19 bases separated the two germline ends. The germline gives CDR1 SNHLY, CDR2 FYNNEI. This CDR3 contains 19 residues. What the recovered Cohort 3 donors had was two negative PCRs, clearance, or symptom resolution. Per the authors' pipeline: Cell counts per sample came from amplifying reference gene primers. The data were produced by immunoSEQ multiplex PCR, yet TCRdb's version contains in-frame clones alone and is incomplete. From that table come the V and J calls and clone size; the DNA was used to work out D and trimming. The table lists 150,000 to 200,000 clones, approximately 85% of them singletons.

The chain carries TRBV2 and TRBJ1-6; D perhaps matches TRBD1 (6 bases). Material: PBMCs or T cells enriched from blood (not recorded which). The sequence was obtained from a woman in her 30s who had recovered from COVID-19. CDR3: CASSGRFRGVDSYNSPLHF. The CDR3 nucleotides read TGTGCCAGCAGTGGACGGTTCAGGGGTGTGGACTCCTATAATTCACCCCTCCACTTT.